This T cell receptor (beta chain) emerged from a study of cytomegalovirus exposure and HLA in healthy donors. Findings and limits, study-wide: Later on, an analysis tied 15,000 to 20,000 TCR beta sequences to HLA alleles at 0.05 false discovery rate.

The donors gave bone marrow, and they were healthy. The PCR used 60 Vbeta and 13 Jbeta primers. Sequencing was performed with immunoSEQ multiplex PCR; in TCRdb, only in-frame clones are kept and a portion is missing. The sample records under 200,000 clones, approximately 84% being singletons. This clone was picked up many times. The antigen remains unidentified. This CDR3 has 17 residues. The germline CDR1 and CDR2 sequences are ENHRY and SYGVKD. The V gene end was trimmed by 6 bases and the J gene end by 0 bases; junction bases not matched to a gene: 6. Material: PBMCs. The chain links TRBV10-3 to TRBJ2-6; 9 nucleotides match TRBD1. The receptor was isolated from a woman aged 45 to 65 in good health and CMV-seropositive. The CDR3, as DNA: TGTGCCATCAGCCGGGGACAGGGAAGCTCTGGGGCCAACGTCCTGACTTTC. Amino acid sequence: CAISRGQGSSGANVLTF.